This T cell receptor (beta chain) is drawn from a study of blood T cell repertoires in COVID-19. Donors were grouped by their self-reported clinical history. Donors in Cohort 3 who had recovered were those with two negative PCRs, healthcare professional clearance, or resolution of their symptoms. Assay used: immunoSEQ multiplex PCR; TCRdb lists only in-frame clones, some missing. Altogether more than 150,000 clones are present, 80% to 85% being singletons, with the ten largest covering about 8.6%. The CDR3 covers 18 residues. This sequence was found in a woman aged 45-65 years who had recovered from COVID-19. Material: PBMCs or T cells enriched from blood (not recorded which). The chain couples TRBV21-1 to TRBJ2-1; the DNA was not compared with TRBD1, the D call given in the table. TRBV21-1 is deemed a pseudogene. The CDR3 loop reads CASSKEGAHRYSYNEQFF. Here the CDR3 DNA reads TGTGCCAGCAGCAAAGAGGGGGCACACCGATACTCCTACAATGAGCAGTTCTTC.